Sequencing of this T cell receptor beta chain was carried out in a study of cytomegalovirus exposure and HLA in healthy donors. Germline V gives CDR1 SQVTM, CDR2 ANQGSEA. There are 12 residues in the CDR3. Trimming removed 5 bases from V and 4 bases from J, with 11 bases in between. The PCR made use of 60 Vbeta and 13 Jbeta primers. Generated by immunoSEQ multiplex PCR, the TCRdb table keeps only in-frame clones and is missing some. Among over 100,000 clones listed, 65% to 80% were seen once. With respect to this clone: Its antigen is not identified.

Study-wide results and limits: Per a prior analysis, the majority of TCR beta V segments were productive roughly 90% or roughly 30% of the time. Highly shared variants forming one cluster were likely a sequencing artifact. Some segments of the V type, notably TRBV6-2 and TRBV6-3, were excluded as indistinguishable. An analysis that came later showed most CMV-associated TCR beta chains appearing HLA-restricted.

What was sequenced was PBMCs. The origin of this receptor is a man aged 30 to 45 in good health and CMV-seropositive. The rearrangement joins TRBV29-1 to TRBJ1-2, with D perhaps TRBD1 (6 bases). This CDR3 reads CSVRTDSYGYTF. In DNA, the CDR3 is TGCAGCGTTCGGACAGACTCCTATGGCTACACCTTC.